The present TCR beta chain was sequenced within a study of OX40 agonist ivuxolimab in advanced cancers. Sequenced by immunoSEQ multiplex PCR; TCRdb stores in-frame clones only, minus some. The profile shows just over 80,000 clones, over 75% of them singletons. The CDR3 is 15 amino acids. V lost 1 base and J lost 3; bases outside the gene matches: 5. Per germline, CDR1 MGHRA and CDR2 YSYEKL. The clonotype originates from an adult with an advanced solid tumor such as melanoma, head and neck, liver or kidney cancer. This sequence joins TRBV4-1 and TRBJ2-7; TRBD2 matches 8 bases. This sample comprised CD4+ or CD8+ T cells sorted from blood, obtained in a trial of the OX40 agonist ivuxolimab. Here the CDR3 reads CASSQGTSQLYEQYF. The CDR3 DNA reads TGCGCCAGCAGCCAAGGGACTAGCCAACTCTACGAGCAGTACTTC.